Sequencing of this T cell receptor (beta chain) was carried out in a study of shared clonotypes between healthy human individuals. Overall study context: Plates per donor: three CD4 naive, three CD4 memory, two CD8 naive, one CD8 memory. The study's findings and limits: Clonotypes that were shared across a few donors made up 4.5% to 5% of naive CD4 clonotypes. It was the few donors that limited the genetic and exposure-history diversity represented.

With respect to this clone: The antigen is undetermined.

J gave up 1 base and V 3 bases, and 3 bases lay outside the gene matches. The CDR3 loop spans 14 amino acids. CDR1 and CDR2 (germline): MNHEY, SMNVEV (reference sequence). Terminally differentiated effector memory CD45RA+ cells were excluded by CCR7 positive selection of CD45RO-negative cells. Replicate PCRs from sorted subsets contained 200 ng DNA, which is around 30,000 T cell genomes. Only in-frame clones appear in the TCRdb table, and some are missing; sequencing was by immunoSEQ multiplex PCR. The sample shows roughly 2 million clones, about 95% of them seen only once. The rearrangement links TRBV27 to TRBJ2-7; 7 positions agree with TRBD1. The sample comprised naive CD8+ T cells sorted from blood. This receptor was identified in a man in his late teens or twenties in good health. The CDR3, as DNA: TGTGCCAGCAGTTTTGGACAGGAGTCCTACGAGCAGTACTTC. As protein: CASSFGQESYEQYF.